This is a list of T cell receptor beta chains from one sample in a study of OX40 agonist ivuxolimab in advanced cancers. Only in-frame clones appear in the TCRdb table, and some are missing; sequencing was by immunoSEQ multiplex PCR. The repertoire has 65,000 to 85,000 clones, 80% to 90% of them found once; the top ten carry roughly 10%. The material sequenced was CD4+ or CD8+ T cells sorted from blood, taken in a trial of the OX40 agonist ivuxolimab. All receptors come from an adult with an advanced solid tumor such as melanoma, head and neck, liver or kidney cancer. The CDR3 runs from the conserved cysteine through the conserved F or W. The D gene is left open where the match is weak. Expanded clones get a size class; other rows say once, few or many, or leave the size out.

length: 16; J: TRBJ2-1; V: TRBV5-1; size: .; D: TRBD2; CDR3: CASSLMSSGAYNEQFF; DNA: TGCGCCAGCAGCTTGATGTCTAGCGGAGCCTACAATGAGCAGTTCTTC
length: 16; J: TRBJ2-7; V: TRBV7-2; size: few; D: TRBD2; CDR3: CASSPPGTSRTYEQYF; DNA: TGTGCCAGCAGCCCCCCCGGGACTAGCCGGACCTACGAGCAGTACTTC
length: 15; J: TRBJ2-1; V: TRBV11-1; size: .; D: TRBD2; CDR3: CASSLLKASGGEQFF; DNA: TGTGCCAGCAGCTTATTAAAGGCTAGCGGGGGGGAGCAGTTCTTC
length: 14; J: TRBJ2-5; V: TRBV6-6; size: .; D: .; CDR3: CASSYPGLKETQYF; DNA: TGTGCCAGCAGTTACCCGGGATTAAAAGAGACCCAGTACTTC
length: 13; J: TRBJ1-6; V: TRBV5-1; size: .; D: .; CDR3: CASSLAVGRTLHF; DNA: TGCGCCAGCAGCTTGGCTGTGGGGAGGACCCTCCACTTT
length: 15; J: TRBJ2-7; V: TRBV7-2; size: .; D: TRBD1; CDR3: CASSLFQGAYGEQYF; DNA: TGTGCCAGCAGCTTGTTTCAGGGGGCTTACGGCGAGCAGTACTTC
length: 15; J: TRBJ2-3; V: TRBV6-1; size: .; D: .; CDR3: CASSDRPSSTDTQYF; DNA: TGTGCCAGCAGTGACAGGCCTTCTAGCACAGATACGCAGTATTTT
length: 15; J: TRBJ2-2; V: TRBV29-1; size: once; D: .; CDR3: CSVRSEGGLSGELFF; DNA: TGCAGCGTTCGATCGGAGGGTGGGTTGAGCGGGGAGCTGTTTTTT
length: 15; J: TRBJ2-7; V: TRBV4-1; size: .; D: TRBD1; CDR3: CASSQGQGWYDEQYF; DNA: TGCGCCAGCAGCCAAGGACAGGGGTGGTACGACGAGCAGTACTTC
length: 13; J: TRBJ2-5; V: TRBV5-1; size: .; D: .; CDR3: CASSLWQGETQYF; DNA: TGCGCCAGCAGCTTGTGGCAGGGGGAGACCCAGTACTTC
length: 14; J: TRBJ2-2; V: TRBV14; size: .; D: TRBD2; CDR3: CASSRGGHTGELFF; DNA: TGTGCCAGCAGCCGGGGGGGACACACCGGGGAGCTGTTTTTT
length: 16; J: TRBJ2-1; V: TRBV19; size: .; D: .; CDR3: CASSLQEGLSYNEQFF; DNA: TGTGCCAGTAGTTTGCAGGAGGGACTCTCCTACAATGAGCAGTTCTTC
length: 13; J: TRBJ1-5; V: TRBV6-1; size: .; D: .; CDR3: CASIRSNDQPQHF; DNA: TGTGCCAGCATTAGGAGTAATGATCAGCCCCAGCATTTT
length: 14; J: TRBJ2-7; V: TRBV27; size: .; D: .; CDR3: CASSFQGGAYEQYF; DNA: TGTGCCAGCAGTTTCCAGGGAGGTGCCTACGAGCAGTACTTC
length: 12; J: TRBJ1-2; V: TRBV6-6; size: .; D: .; CDR3: CASTEGNYGYTF; DNA: TGTGCCAGCACGGAGGGGAACTATGGCTACACCTTC
length: 16; J: TRBJ2-2; V: TRBV18; size: once; D: TRBD1; CDR3: CASSLRQGINTGELFF; DNA: TGTGCCAGCTCACTACGACAGGGGATAAACACCGGGGAGCTGTTTTTT
length: 15; J: TRBJ1-1; V: TRBV6-1; size: .; D: TRBD1; CDR3: CASRRLRTGHTEAFF; DNA: TGTGCCAGCAGGAGACTTAGGACAGGGCACACTGAAGCTTTCTTT
length: 16; J: TRBJ1-6; V: TRBV7-8; size: once; D: .; CDR3: CASSPRGGTDNSPLHF; DNA: TGTGCCAGCAGCCCCCGGGGGGGGACGGATAATTCACCCCTCCACTTT
length: 15; J: TRBJ2-7; V: TRBV18; size: .; D: TRBD2; CDR3: CASSPLIAGEHEQYF; DNA: TGTGCCAGCTCACCACTAATCGCGGGAGAACACGAGCAGTACTTC
length: 13; J: TRBJ1-2; V: TRBV7-2; size: .; D: .; CDR3: CASSPGRRYGYTF; DNA: TGTGCCAGCAGCCCGGGACGGAGATATGGCTACACCTTC
length: 16; J: TRBJ2-5; V: TRBV7-9; size: .; D: .; CDR3: CASSSRQGTNQETQYF; DNA: TGTGCCAGCAGCTCTCGACAGGGGACTAACCAAGAGACCCAGTACTTC
length: 14; J: TRBJ2-5; V: TRBV13; size: .; D: TRBD1; CDR3: CASSWDRRGETQYF; DNA: TGTGCCAGCAGCTGGGACAGGAGGGGAGAGACCCAGTACTTC
length: 14; J: TRBJ2-7; V: TRBV28; size: .; D: .; CDR3: CASSSWGSRNEQYF; DNA: TGTGCCAGTAGCAGTTGGGGGAGTAGGAACGAGCAGTACTTC
length: 15; J: TRBJ2-6; V: TRBV5-4; size: few; D: .; CDR3: CASSLRSSGANVLTF; DNA: TGTGCCAGCAGCTTGCGTAGCTCTGGGGCCAACGTCCTGACTTTC
length: 15; J: TRBJ1-3; V: TRBV7-8; size: .; D: .; CDR3: CASSYGRRRGNTIYF; DNA: TGTGCCAGCAGCTATGGGAGAAGACGAGGAAACACCATATATTTT
length: 14; J: TRBJ1-5; V: TRBV28; size: .; D: .; CDR3: CASSSGSGNQPQHF; DNA: TGTGCCAGCAGTTCAGGGTCTGGCAATCAGCCCCAGCATTTT
length: 15; J: TRBJ2-2; V: TRBV11-2; size: .; D: .; CDR3: CASSFTSGVPGELFF; DNA: TGTGCCAGCAGCTTTACGTCTGGGGTGCCCGGGGAGCTGTTTTTT
length: 14; J: TRBJ2-7; V: TRBV14; size: .; D: .; CDR3: CASSRQTLSYEQYF; DNA: TGTGCCAGCAGTCGACAGACCCTTTCCTACGAGCAGTACTTC
length: 19; J: TRBJ1-2; V: TRBV19; size: .; D: .; CDR3: CASSIRGGDGKPRIYGYTF; DNA: TGTGCCAGTAGTATAAGAGGTGGGGACGGCAAGCCCCGAATCTATGGCTACACCTTC
length: 20; J: TRBJ1-3; V: TRBV9; size: .; D: .; CDR3: CASSGEGPTGQTFSGNTIYF; DNA: TGTGCCAGCAGCGGAGAGGGGCCAACCGGACAGACTTTCTCTGGAAACACCATATATTTT
length: 12; J: TRBJ1-2; V: TRBV6-5; size: .; D: .; CDR3: CASGDRNYGYTF; DNA: TGTGCCAGCGGAGATCGGAACTATGGCTACACCTTC
length: 13; J: TRBJ2-7; V: TRBV5-3; size: .; D: TRBD1; CDR3: CAGLQGATYEQYF; DNA: TGTGCCGGGCTACAGGGGGCGACCTACGAGCAGTACTTC
length: 15; J: TRBJ1-2; V: TRBV13; size: .; D: .; CDR3: CASTFIYGQTYGYTF; DNA: TGTGCCAGCACCTTCATCTATGGACAGACCTATGGCTACACCTTC
length: 13; J: TRBJ1-5; V: TRBV27; size: few; D: .; CDR3: CASSWTEEQPQHF; DNA: TGTGCCAGCAGTTGGACAGAGGAGCAGCCCCAGCATTTT
length: 15; J: TRBJ1-5; V: TRBV15; size: .; D: TRBD1; CDR3: CATSRTGQGKQPQHF; DNA: TGTGCCACCAGCAGGACCGGACAGGGGAAACAGCCCCAGCATTTT
length: 11; J: TRBJ2-1; V: TRBV29-1; size: .; D: .; CDR3: CSVGGYNEQFF; DNA: TGCAGCGTTGGCGGCTACAATGAGCAGTTCTTC
length: 16; J: TRBJ2-7; V: TRBV7-2; size: once; D: TRBD2; CDR3: CASSFPGLAGADEQYF; DNA: TGTGCCAGCAGCTTCCCGGGACTAGCGGGAGCGGACGAGCAGTACTTC
length: 12; J: TRBJ1-2; V: TRBV9; size: .; D: .; CDR3: CASSADSYGYTF; DNA: TGTGCCAGCAGCGCGGACAGCTATGGCTACACCTTC
length: 15; J: TRBJ2-7; V: TRBV9; size: .; D: .; CDR3: CASSAHPGTPYEQYF; DNA: TGTGCCAGCAGCGCCCACCCCGGGACTCCCTACGAGCAGTACTTC
length: 15; J: TRBJ1-5; V: TRBV7-2; size: .; D: .; CDR3: CASSLTGRYDQPQHF; DNA: TGTGCCAGCAGCTTAACAGGGAGGTACGATCAGCCCCAGCATTTT
length: 13; J: TRBJ2-5; V: TRBV5-6; size: .; D: .; CDR3: CASSLRQQETQYF; DNA: TGTGCCAGCAGCTTGCGACAGCAAGAGACCCAGTACTTC
length: 12; J: TRBJ2-3; V: TRBV5-1; size: .; D: .; CDR3: CASRKETDTQYF; DNA: TGCGCCAGCAGGAAGGAAACAGATACGCAGTATTTT
length: 14; J: TRBJ1-1; V: TRBV10-3; size: once; D: .; CDR3: CAISDRAMNTEAFF; DNA: TGTGCCATCAGTGATCGGGCTATGAACACTGAAGCTTTCTTT
length: 12; J: TRBJ2-2; V: TRBV29-1; size: .; D: .; CDR3: CSARISTGELFF; DNA: TGCAGCGCGCGGATTAGCACCGGGGAGCTGTTTTTT
length: 11; J: TRBJ2-7; V: TRBV4-1; size: .; D: .; CDR3: CARGLGYEQYF; DNA: TGCGCCAGGGGCTTAGGATACGAGCAGTACTTC
length: 12; J: TRBJ2-7; V: TRBV29-1; size: .; D: TRBD1; CDR3: CSVGRQGNEQYF; DNA: TGCAGCGTTGGGCGACAGGGGAACGAGCAGTACTTC
length: 14; J: TRBJ2-2; V: TRBV10-1; size: few; D: .; CDR3: CASSALTRTGELFF; DNA: TGCGCCAGCAGTGCCCTAACACGAACCGGGGAGCTGTTTTTT
length: 16; J: TRBJ1-2; V: TRBV4-2; size: .; D: TRBD1; CDR3: CASSPQVTGDAYGYTF; DNA: TGTGCCAGCAGCCCTCAGGTGACAGGGGACGCCTATGGCTACACCTTC
length: 13; J: TRBJ2-5; V: TRBV9; size: .; D: .; CDR3: CASSVALGETQYF; DNA: TGTGCCAGCAGCGTAGCTCTAGGAGAGACCCAGTACTTC
length: 15; J: TRBJ1-2; V: TRBV18; size: .; D: .; CDR3: CASSPLSGAAQGYTF; DNA: TGTGCCAGCTCACCACTCTCTGGGGCGGCTCAGGGCTACACCTTC
length: 16; J: TRBJ1-5; V: TRBV5-5; size: .; D: TRBD1; CDR3: CASSLGQGFGKQPQHF; DNA: TGTGCCAGCAGCTTAGGACAGGGGTTTGGTAAACAGCCCCAGCATTTT
length: 14; J: TRBJ2-2; V: TRBV6-6; size: .; D: TRBD1; CDR3: CASVDREFKGELFF; DNA: TGTGCCAGCGTGGACAGGGAATTCAAAGGGGAGCTGTTTTTT
length: 15; J: TRBJ2-7; V: TRBV5-1; size: .; D: TRBD1; CDR3: CASSVGRDRGDEQYF; DNA: TGCGCCAGCAGCGTGGGACGGGACAGGGGGGACGAGCAGTACTTC
length: 16; J: TRBJ2-1; V: TRBV27; size: .; D: TRBD1; CDR3: CASSLNQGDLYNEQFF; DNA: TGTGCCAGCAGTTTAAATCAGGGGGATCTCTACAATGAGCAGTTCTTC